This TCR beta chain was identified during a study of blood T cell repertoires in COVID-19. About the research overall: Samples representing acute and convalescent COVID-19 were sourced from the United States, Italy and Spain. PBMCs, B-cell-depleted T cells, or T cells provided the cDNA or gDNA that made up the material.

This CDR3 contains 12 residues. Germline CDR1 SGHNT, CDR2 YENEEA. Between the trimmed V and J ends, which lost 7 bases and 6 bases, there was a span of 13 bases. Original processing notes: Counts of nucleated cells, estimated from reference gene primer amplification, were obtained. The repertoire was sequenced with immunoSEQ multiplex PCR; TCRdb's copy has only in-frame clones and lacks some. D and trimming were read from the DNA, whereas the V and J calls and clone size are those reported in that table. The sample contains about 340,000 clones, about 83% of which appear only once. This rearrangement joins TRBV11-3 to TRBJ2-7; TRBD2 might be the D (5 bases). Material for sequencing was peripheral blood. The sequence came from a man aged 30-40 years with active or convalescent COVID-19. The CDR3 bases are TGTGCCAGCAATCCCGGACTCGGCGAGCAGTACTTC. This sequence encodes CASNPGLGEQYF.